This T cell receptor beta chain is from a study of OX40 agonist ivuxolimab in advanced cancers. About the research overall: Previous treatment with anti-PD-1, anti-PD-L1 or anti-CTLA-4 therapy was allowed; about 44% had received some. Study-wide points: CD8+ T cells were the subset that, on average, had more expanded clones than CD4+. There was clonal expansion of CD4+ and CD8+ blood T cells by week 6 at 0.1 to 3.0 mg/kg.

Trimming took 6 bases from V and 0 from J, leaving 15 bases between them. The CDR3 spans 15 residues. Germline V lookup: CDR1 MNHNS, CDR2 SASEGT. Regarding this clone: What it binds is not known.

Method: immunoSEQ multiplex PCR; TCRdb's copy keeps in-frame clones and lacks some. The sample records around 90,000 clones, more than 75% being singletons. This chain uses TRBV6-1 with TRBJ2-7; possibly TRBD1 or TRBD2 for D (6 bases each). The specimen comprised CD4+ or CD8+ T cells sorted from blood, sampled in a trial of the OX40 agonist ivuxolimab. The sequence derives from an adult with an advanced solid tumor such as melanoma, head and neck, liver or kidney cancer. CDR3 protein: CASSHGGRNSYEQYF. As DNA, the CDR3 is TGTGCCAGCAGCCACGGGGGCAGAAACTCCTACGAGCAGTACTTC.